The following is a TCR beta chain sequence with its context. What it binds is not known. Via MiXCR, TCRdb re-called the reads, giving one row per CDR3 protein. The top ten hold roughly 13% of the sample, which has 650,000 to 900,000 distinct CDR3 sequences, almost 30% seen once. This sample stems from a study of T cell repertoires in cytomegalovirus infection. Study summary: Recently identified HLA-C-restricted CMV epitopes and well-studied HLA-B-restricted CMV epitopes were used by the study. Matching HLA type, along with CMV infection, was indicated by public TCR beta signatures.

This CDR3 region has 16 residues. V lost 1 base and J lost 0, with 10 bases in between. Germline values: CDR1 SEHNR, CDR2 FQNEAQ (reference sequence). Study-level findings and limits: Clonotype analysis showed dominance of the ex vivo response by HLA-C-restricted CMV-specific TCR beta clonotypes. Summed frequency of shared TCR beta families picked out CMV carriers who also had the relevant HLA.

Sequencing was performed on cultured CD8+ T cells from PBMCs, taken from culture after CMV antigen stimulation. The gene calls are TRBV7-9 and TRBJ2-1; D remains ambiguous. The source is a human donor in good health (CMV status not recorded). Some clones in this sample may be carry-over from other donors' samples. CDR3 in amino acids: CASSLEFAASYNEQFF. In nucleotides, the CDR3 is TGTGCCAGCAGCTTAGAGTTTGCGGCCTCCTACAATGAGCAGTTCTTC.